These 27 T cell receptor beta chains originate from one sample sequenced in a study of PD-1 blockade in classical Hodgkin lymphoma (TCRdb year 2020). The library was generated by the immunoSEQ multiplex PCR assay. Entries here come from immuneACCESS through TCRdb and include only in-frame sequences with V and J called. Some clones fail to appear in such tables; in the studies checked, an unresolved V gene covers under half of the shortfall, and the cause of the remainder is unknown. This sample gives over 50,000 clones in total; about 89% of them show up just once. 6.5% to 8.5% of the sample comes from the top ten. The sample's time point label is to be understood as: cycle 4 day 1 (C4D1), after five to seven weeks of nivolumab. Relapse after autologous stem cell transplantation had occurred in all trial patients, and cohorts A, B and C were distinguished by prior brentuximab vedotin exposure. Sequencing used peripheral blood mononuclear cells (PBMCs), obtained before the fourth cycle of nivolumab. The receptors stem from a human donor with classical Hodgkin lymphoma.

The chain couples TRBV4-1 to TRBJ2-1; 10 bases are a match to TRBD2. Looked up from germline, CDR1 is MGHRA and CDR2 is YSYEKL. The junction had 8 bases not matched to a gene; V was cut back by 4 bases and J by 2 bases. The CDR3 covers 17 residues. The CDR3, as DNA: TGCGCCAGCAGCCTCCAGGAGCGGGGGGGCCCCTACAATGAGCAGTTCTTC. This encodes CASSLQERGGPYNEQFF.

CDR3 loop: CASISDRASYEQYF. The CDR3 nucleotides are TGTGCCAGCATCTCGGACAGGGCCTCCTACGAGCAGTACTTC. The chain recombines TRBV16 with TRBJ2-7, with 8 bases that match TRBD1. V gave up 7 bases and J gave up 0 bases; unmatched junction bases: 5. The CDR3 has 14 residues. Germline CDR1 reads KGHSY; CDR2 reads FQNENV.

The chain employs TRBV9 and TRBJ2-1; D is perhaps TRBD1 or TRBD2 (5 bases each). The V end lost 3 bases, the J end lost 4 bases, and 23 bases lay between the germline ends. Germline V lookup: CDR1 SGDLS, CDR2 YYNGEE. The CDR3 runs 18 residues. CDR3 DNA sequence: TGTGCCAGCAGCGAAAAGGGGTCGGGGCGACCCGATTACAATGAGCAGTTCTTC. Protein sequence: CASSEKGSGRPDYNEQFF.

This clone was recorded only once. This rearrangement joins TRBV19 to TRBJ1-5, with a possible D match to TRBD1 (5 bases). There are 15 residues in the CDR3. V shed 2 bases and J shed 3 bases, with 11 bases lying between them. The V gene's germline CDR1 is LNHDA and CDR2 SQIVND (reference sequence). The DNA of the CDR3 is TGTGCCAGTAGTATATATCTCAGGGACAATCAGCCCCAGCATTTT. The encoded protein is CASSIYLRDNQPQHF. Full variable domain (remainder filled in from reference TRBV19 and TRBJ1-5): DGGITQSPKYLFRKEGQNVTLSCEQNLNHDAMYWYRQDPGQGLRLIYYSQIVNDFQKGDIAEGYSVSREKKESFPLTVTSAQKNPTAFYLCASSIYLRDNQPQHFGDGTRLSIL.

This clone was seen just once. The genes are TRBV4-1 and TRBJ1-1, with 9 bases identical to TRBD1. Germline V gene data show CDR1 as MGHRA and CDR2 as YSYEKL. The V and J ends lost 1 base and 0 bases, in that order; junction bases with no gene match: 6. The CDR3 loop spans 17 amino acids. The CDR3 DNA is TGCGCCAGCAGCCAAGTCGGCGGGACAGGGCTGAACACTGAAGCTTTCTTT. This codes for CASSQVGGTGLNTEAFF.

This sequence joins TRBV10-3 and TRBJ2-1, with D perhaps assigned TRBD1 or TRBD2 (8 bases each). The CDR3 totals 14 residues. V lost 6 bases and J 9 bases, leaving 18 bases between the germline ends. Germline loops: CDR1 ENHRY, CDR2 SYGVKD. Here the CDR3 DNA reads TGTGCCATCAGGCCGGGACAGGCGGGAGGTGAGCAGTTCTTC. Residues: CAIRPGQAGGEQFF.

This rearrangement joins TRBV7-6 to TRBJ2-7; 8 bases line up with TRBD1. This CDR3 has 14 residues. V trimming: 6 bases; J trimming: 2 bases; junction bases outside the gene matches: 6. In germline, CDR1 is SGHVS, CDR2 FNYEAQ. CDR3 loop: CASRPGTGPYEQYF. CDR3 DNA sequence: TGTGCCAGCAGACCCGGGACAGGTCCCTACGAGCAGTACTTC.

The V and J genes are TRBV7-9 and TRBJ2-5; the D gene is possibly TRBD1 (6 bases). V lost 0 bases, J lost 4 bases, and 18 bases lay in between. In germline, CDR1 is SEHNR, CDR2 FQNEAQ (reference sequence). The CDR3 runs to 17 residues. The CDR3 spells CASSLAPMGAARETQYF. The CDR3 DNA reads TGTGCCAGCAGCTTAGCACCGATGGGGGCCGCACGAGAGACCCAGTACTTC. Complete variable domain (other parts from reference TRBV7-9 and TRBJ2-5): DTGVSQNPRHKITKRGQNVTFRCDPISEHNRLYWYRQTLGQGPEFLTYFQNEAQLEKSRLLSDRFSAERPKGSFSTLEIQRTEQGDSAMYLCASSLAPMGAARETQYFGPGTRLLVL.

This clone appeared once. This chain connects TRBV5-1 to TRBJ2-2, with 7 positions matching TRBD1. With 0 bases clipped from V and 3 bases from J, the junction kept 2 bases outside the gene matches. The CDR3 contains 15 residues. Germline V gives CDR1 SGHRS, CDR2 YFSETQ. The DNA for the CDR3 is TGCGCCAGCAGCTTGGAGACAGGGTACACCGGGGAGCTGTTTTTT. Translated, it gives CASSLETGYTGELFF. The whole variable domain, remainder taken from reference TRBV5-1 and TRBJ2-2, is KAGVTQTPRYLIKTRGQQVTLSCSPISGHRSVSWYQQTPGQGLQFLFEYFSETQRNKGNFPGRFSGRQFSNSRSEMNVSTLELGDSALYLCASSLETGYTGELFFGEGSRLTVL.

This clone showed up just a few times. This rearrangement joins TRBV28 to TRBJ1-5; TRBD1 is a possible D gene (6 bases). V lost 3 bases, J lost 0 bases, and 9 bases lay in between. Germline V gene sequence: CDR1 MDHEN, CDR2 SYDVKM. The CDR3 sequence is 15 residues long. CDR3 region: CASSLRGHSNQPQHF. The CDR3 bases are TGTGCCAGCAGTTTGCGGGGGCATAGCAATCAGCCCCAGCATTTT.

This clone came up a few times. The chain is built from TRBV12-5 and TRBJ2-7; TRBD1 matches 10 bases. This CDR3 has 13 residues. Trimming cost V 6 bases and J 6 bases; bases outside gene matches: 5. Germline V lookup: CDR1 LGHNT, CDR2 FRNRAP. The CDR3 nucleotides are TGTGCTAGTGGCACCGGGACAGGGGCCGAGCAGTACTTC. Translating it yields CASGTGTGAEQYF.

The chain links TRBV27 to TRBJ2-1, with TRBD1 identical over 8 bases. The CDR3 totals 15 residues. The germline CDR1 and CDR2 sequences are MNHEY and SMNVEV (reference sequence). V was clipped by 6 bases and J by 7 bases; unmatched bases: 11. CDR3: CASRNTGGFVNEQFF. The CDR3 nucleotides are TGTGCCAGCAGGAATACAGGGGGTTTTGTTAATGAGCAGTTCTTC.

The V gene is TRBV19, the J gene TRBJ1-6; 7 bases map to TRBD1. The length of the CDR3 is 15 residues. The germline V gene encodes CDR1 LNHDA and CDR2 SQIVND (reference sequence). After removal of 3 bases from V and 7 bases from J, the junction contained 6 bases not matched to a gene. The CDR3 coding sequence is TGTGCCAGTAGTATTTCGCCACAGGGGAATTCACCCCTCCACTTT. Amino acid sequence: CASSISPQGNSPLHF. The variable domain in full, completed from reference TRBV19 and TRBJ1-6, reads DGGITQSPKYLFRKEGQNVTLSCEQNLNHDAMYWYRQDPGQGLRLIYYSQIVNDFQKGDIAEGYSVSREKKESFPLTVTSAQKNPTAFYLCASSISPQGNSPLHFGNGTRLTVT.

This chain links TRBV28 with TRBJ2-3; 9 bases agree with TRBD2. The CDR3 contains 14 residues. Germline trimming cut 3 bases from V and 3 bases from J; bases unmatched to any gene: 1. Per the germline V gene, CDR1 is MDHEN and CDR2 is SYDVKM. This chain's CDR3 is CASSFLAGTDTQYF. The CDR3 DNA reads TGTGCCAGCAGTTTCCTAGCGGGAACAGATACGCAGTATTTT.

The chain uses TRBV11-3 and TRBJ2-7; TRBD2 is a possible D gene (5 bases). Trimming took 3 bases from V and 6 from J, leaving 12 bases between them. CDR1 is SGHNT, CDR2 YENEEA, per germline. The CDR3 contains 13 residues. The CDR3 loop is CASSFRTGFEQYF. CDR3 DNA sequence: TGTGCCAGCAGCTTCAGAACGGGGTTCGAGCAGTACTTC.

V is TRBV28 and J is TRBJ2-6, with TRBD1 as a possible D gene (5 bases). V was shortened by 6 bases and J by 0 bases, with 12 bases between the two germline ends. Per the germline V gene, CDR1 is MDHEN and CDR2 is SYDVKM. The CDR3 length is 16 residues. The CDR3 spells CASRGQFLSGANVLTF. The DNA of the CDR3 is TGTGCCAGCAGAGGACAATTTCTCTCTGGGGCCAACGTCCTGACTTTC.

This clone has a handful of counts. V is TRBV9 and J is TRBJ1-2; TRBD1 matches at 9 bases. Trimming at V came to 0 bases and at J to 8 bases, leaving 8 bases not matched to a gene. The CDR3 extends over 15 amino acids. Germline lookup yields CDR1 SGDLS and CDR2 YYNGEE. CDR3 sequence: CASSVEGQGSEGYTF. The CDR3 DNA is TGTGCCAGCAGCGTAGAGGGACAGGGATCGGAAGGCTACACCTTC.

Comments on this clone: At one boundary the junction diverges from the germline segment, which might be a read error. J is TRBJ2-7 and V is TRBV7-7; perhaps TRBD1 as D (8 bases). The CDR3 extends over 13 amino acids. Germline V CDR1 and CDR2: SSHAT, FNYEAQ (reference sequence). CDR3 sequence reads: CASSPGQGGKQYF. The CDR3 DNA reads TGTGCTAGCAGCCCTGGACAGGGAGGGAAGCAGTACTTC.

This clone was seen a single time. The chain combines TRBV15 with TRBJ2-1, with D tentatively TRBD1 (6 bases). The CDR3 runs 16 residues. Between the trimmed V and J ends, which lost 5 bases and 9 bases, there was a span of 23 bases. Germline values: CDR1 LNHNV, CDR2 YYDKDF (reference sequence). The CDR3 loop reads CATSGVDRLRFGEQFF. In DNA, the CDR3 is TGTGCCACCAGCGGGGTAGACAGGTTGCGGTTTGGTGAGCAGTTCTTC.

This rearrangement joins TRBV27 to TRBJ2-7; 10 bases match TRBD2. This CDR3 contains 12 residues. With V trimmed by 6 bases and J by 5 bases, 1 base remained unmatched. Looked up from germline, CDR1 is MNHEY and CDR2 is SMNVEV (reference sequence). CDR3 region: CASRTSGDEQYF. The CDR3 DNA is TGTGCCAGCAGAACTAGCGGGGACGAGCAGTACTTC.

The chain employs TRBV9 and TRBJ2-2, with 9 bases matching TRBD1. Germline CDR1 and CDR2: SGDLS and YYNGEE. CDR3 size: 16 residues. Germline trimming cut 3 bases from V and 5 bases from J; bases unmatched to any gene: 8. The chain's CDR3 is CASSEPGQGVTGELFF. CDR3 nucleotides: TGTGCCAGCAGCGAGCCGGGACAGGGCGTTACCGGGGAGCTGTTTTTT.

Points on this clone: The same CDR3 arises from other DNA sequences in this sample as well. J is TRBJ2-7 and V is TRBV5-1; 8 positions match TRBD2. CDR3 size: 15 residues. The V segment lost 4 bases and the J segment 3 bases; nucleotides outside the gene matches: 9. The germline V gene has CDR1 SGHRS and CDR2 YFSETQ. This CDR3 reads CASSGTSAGGYEQYF. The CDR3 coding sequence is TGCGCCAGCAGCGGAACTAGCGCGGGAGGCTACGAGCAGTACTTC.

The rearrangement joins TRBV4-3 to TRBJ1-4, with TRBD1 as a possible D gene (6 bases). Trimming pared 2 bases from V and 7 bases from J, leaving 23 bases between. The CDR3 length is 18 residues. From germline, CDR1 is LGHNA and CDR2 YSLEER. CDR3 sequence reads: CASSQTRGGLGNGEKLFF. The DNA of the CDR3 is TGCGCCAGCAGCCAAACCAGAGGGGGGCTAGGGAATGGTGAAAAACTGTTTTTT.

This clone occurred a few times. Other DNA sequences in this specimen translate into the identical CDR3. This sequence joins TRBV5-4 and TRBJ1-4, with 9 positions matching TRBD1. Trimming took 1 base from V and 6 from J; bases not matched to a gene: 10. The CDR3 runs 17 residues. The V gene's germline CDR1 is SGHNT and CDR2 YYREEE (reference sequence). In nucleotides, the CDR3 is TGTGCCAGCAGCTTGTTCCAGGGACAGGGCGAAGATGAAAAACTGTTTTTT. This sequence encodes CASSLFQGQGEDEKLFF.

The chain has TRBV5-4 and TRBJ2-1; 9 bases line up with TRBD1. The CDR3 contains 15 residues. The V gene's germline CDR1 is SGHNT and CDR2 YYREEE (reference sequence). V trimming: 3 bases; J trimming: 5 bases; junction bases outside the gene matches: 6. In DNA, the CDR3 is TGTGCCAGCAGCTCCGGACAGGGGTCCCACAATGAGCAGTTCTTC. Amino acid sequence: CASSSGQGSHNEQFF.

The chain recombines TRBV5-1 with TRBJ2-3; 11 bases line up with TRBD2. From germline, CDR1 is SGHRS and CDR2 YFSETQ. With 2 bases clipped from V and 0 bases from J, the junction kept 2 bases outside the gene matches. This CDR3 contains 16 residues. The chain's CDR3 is CASSFRTSGSTDTQYF. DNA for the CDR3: TGCGCCAGCAGCTTTAGGACTAGCGGGAGCACAGATACGCAGTATTTT. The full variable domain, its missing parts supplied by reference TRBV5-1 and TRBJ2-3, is KAGVTQTPRYLIKTRGQQVTLSCSPISGHRSVSWYQQTPGQGLQFLFEYFSETQRNKGNFPGRFSGRQFSNSRSEMNVSTLELGDSALYLCASSFRTSGSTDTQYFGPGTRLTVL.

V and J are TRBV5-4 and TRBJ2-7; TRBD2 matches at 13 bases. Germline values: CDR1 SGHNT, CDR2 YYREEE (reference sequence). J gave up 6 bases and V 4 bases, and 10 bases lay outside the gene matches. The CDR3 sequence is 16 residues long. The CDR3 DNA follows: TGTGCCAGCAGCCGACTAGCGGGAGGCCTTCCTTCCGAGCAGTACTTC. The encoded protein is CASSRLAGGLPSEQYF.